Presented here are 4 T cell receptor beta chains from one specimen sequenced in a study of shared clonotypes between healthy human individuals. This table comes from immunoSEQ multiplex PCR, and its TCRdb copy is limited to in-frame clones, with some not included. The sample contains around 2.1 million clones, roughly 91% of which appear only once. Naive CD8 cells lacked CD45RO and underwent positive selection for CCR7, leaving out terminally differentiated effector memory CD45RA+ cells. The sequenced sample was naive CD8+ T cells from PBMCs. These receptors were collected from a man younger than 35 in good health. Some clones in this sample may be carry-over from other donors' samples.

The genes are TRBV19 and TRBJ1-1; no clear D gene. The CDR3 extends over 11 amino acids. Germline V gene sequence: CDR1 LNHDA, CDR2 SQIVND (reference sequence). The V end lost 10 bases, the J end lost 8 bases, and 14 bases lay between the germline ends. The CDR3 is CATTQRSEAFF. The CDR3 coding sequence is TGTGCCACAACTCAAAGATCAGAAGCTTTCTTT.

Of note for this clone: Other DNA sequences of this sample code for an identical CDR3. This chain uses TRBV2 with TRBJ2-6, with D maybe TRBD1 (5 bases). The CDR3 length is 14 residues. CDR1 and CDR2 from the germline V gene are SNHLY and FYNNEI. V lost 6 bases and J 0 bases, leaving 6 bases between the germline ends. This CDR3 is CASSQGSGANVLTF. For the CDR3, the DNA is TGTGCCAGCAGCCAGGGCTCTGGGGCCAACGTCCTGACTTTC.

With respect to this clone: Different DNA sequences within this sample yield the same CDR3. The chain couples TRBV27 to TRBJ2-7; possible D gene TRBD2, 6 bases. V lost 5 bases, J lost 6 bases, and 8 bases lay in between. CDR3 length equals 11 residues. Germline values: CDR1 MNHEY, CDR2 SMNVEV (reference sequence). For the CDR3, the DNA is TGTGCCAGCAGTGCGGGGCCCGAGCAGTACTTC. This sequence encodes CASSAGPEQYF.

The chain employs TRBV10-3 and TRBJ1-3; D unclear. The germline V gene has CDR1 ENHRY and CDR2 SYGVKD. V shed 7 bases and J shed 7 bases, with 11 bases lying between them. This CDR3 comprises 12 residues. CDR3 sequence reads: CAIKTLDNTIYF. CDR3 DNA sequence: TGTGCCATCAAGACGCTGGACAACACCATATATTTT.